This T cell receptor (beta chain) originates from a study of blood T cells in healthy people across ages. Together with a sample-barcoded 5' primer, a J-beta primer mix was included in a second PCR lasting about 7 to 12 cycles. TCRdb reprocessed the 5' RACE reads via MiXCR and lists one record per CDR3 protein. The sample contains 1.5 million to 2 million distinct CDR3 sequences, 28% of which appear only once. The origin of this receptor is a woman aged 30 to 39 in good health. Material: blood.

CDR3 DNA: TGTGCCAGCAGTTCGGGGACGGAGCCCTACGAGCAGTACTTC. It encodes CASSSGTEPYEQYF. The J gene is TRBJ2-7, the V gene TRBV6-6; TRBD1 or TRBD2 may be the D gene (5 bases each). The CDR3 has 14 residues. Deletions cut 4 bases from V and 2 bases from J, with 12 bases between. CDR1 is MNHNY, CDR2 SVGAGI, per germline (reference sequence).